These 16 T cell receptor beta chains were all obtained from the same sample, sequenced in a study of post-analysis software for immune sequencing data (dated by TCRdb to between 2014 and 2016). What the authors observed across the whole study: Significantly higher frequencies in patients than in controls were found for several TRBV segments, including TRBV5-6, TRBV5-1 and TRBV20-1.

No antigen is known for these receptors. The receptor library was made with PCR. Data came from an Illumina HiSeq 2500. To reduce PCR and sequencing biases, unique molecular identifiers were incorporated into the TCR beta cDNA libraries. TCRdb passed the public sequencing reads through fastp at Q25 and MiXCR, retaining productive beta sequences. Rows with a matching CDR3 protein are joined into one entry that keeps the most common DNA and genes. The sample table shows fewer than 550,000 distinct CDR3 sequences, and around 34% are seen once. The leading ten clones occupy 4.5% to 7.5% of the sample. Source material: blood. Source of these receptors: a girl aged 2-17 years with multiple sclerosis.

The chain uses TRBV5-1 and TRBJ2-3; no firm D call. Deletions cut 3 bases from V and 2 bases from J, with 13 bases between. Germline values: CDR1 SGHRS, CDR2 YFSETQ. CDR3 length: 15 residues. The CDR3 protein is CASSSRSFLTDTQYF. The CDR3 nucleotides are TGCGCCAGCAGCTCTCGCAGCTTCCTCACAGATACGCAGTATTTT.

The V and J genes are TRBV7-9 and TRBJ2-7, with D perhaps TRBD1 or TRBD2 (5 bases each). Between the trimmed V and J ends, which lost 3 bases and 5 bases, there was a span of 8 bases. The CDR3 runs to 12 residues. CDR1 and CDR2 (germline): SEHNR, FQNEAQ (reference sequence). CDR3 sequence (DNA): TGTGCCAGCAGCTTTTCGGGGCACGAGCAGTACTTC. As protein: CASSFSGHEQYF.

The V call is TRBV6-5, the J call TRBJ2-1; 7 nucleotides align to TRBD1. Trimming cost V 6 bases and J 4 bases; bases outside gene matches: 9. Looked up from germline, CDR1 is MNHEY and CDR2 is SVGAGI. This CDR3 is 15 amino acids long. CDR3 in amino acids: CASRVTGTAYNEQFF. The CDR3 nucleotides are TGTGCCAGCAGAGTTACCGGGACAGCATACAATGAGCAGTTCTTC.

The gene calls are TRBV20-1 and TRBJ2-7; TRBD1 matches 10 bases. Matching the DNA end better, TRBJ2-5 makes the J call doubtful. This CDR3 is 14 amino acids long. Germline values: CDR1 DFQATT, CDR2 SNEGSKA (reference sequence). For the CDR3, the DNA is TGCAGTGCTAGAGGACAGGGGGCAAGCGAGACCCAGTACTTC. It translates to CSARGQGASETQYF.

The chain joins TRBV6-2 or TRBV6-3 to TRBJ1-2; D perhaps matches TRBD1 (5 bases). Germline V gene sequence: CDR1 MNHEY, CDR2 SVGEGT. The CDR3 is 13 amino acids. V was trimmed by 0 bases and J by 9 bases, leaving 11 bases between them. CDR3 protein: CASSYSWGISYTF. In DNA, the CDR3 is TGTGCCAGCAGTTACTCGTGGGGGATAAGCTACACCTTC.

The CDR3 DNA sequence: TGTGCCAGCAGCCAGATCGCGGGTCTGACAGGGGAAGCTTTCTTT. This codes for CASSQIAGLTGEAFF. This chain links TRBV3-1 with TRBJ1-1; 7 bases map to TRBD1. Per the germline V gene, CDR1 is LGHDT and CDR2 is YNNKEL (reference sequence). With 3 bases clipped from V and 8 bases from J, the junction kept 12 bases outside the gene matches. The CDR3 is 15 residues long.

The chain joins TRBV10-3 to TRBJ2-3; TRBD2 matches 10 bases. Looked up from germline, CDR1 is ENHRY and CDR2 is SYGVKD. The CDR3 loop spans 15 amino acids. V dropped 6 bases and J dropped 2; count of bases not matched to a gene: 5. The CDR3 DNA reads TGTGCCATCAGCACTAGCGGGGAGAACACAGATACGCAGTATTTT. As protein: CAISTSGENTDTQYF.

This clonotype was seen only a few times. The chain employs TRBV29-1 and TRBJ1-2, with 7 bases lining up with TRBD1. The CDR3 contains 11 residues. CDR1 and CDR2 (germline): SQVTM, ANQGSEA. Trimming removed 7 bases from V and 3 bases from J; junction bases left unmatched: 2. CDR3 sequence reads: CSGQGDYGYTF. In DNA form, the CDR3 reads TGCAGCGGACAGGGCGACTATGGCTACACCTTC.

The sample holds a few counts of this clonotype. This chain uses TRBV5-5 with TRBJ1-2, with D perhaps TRBD1 (5 bases). Trimming removed 4 bases at V and 0 bases at J, with 10 bases between. CDR1 and CDR2 (germline): SGHKS, YYEKEE (reference sequence). The CDR3 spans 14 residues. CDR3: CASSLTAANYGYTF. CDR3 coding DNA: TGTGCCAGCAGCCTGACAGCAGCTAACTATGGCTACACCTTC.

This chain uses TRBV5-6 with TRBJ1-2, with D tentatively TRBD1 (6 bases). Per the germline V gene, CDR1 is SGHDT and CDR2 is YYEEEE. The length of the CDR3 is 11 residues. Trimming shortened V by 7 bases and J by 5 bases, and 9 bases separated the two germline ends. The CDR3: CASEGDYGYTF. In DNA, the CDR3 is TGTGCCAGCGAGGGGGATTATGGCTACACCTTC.

The chain joins TRBV12-3 or TRBV12-4 to TRBJ2-5; 9 bases are shared with TRBD2. The CDR3 runs to 14 residues. Trimming took 2 bases from V and 5 from J; bases not matched to a gene: 3. CDR3 residues: CASSLRTSVETQYF. In DNA, the CDR3 is TGTGCCAGCAGTTTAAGGACTAGCGTTGAGACCCAGTACTTC.

This clonotype has a handful of counts. The CDR3 region is CASSPYSADTQYF. CDR3 DNA: TGTGCCAGCAGTCCCTACAGCGCAGATACGCAGTATTTT. The genes are TRBV12-3 or TRBV12-4 and TRBJ2-3; no firm D call. Trimming stripped 5 bases from V and 4 bases from J, with 10 bases between. The CDR3 contains 13 residues.

This clonotype appeared once. Because the CDR3 is missing its conserved closing phenylalanine or tryptophan, this is likely a read error. The CDR3 DNA reads TGTGCCAGCAGCTTGGCCCTCCTGGGACAGGGGTTCTATGGCTACACCTGC. It is translated as CASSLALLGQGFYGYTC. V and J are TRBV5-5 and TRBJ1-2; 10 bases are a match to TRBD1. The CDR3 is 17 residues long. Germline V gene sequence: CDR1 SGHKS, CDR2 YYEKEE (reference sequence). J was trimmed by 4 bases and V by 0 bases; bases with no gene match: 9.

The V gene is TRBV10-3, the J gene TRBJ1-2; a possible D gene is TRBD1 (5 bases). The V and J ends lost 1 base and 7 bases respectively, with 16 bases between them. Germline values: CDR1 ENHRY, CDR2 SYGVKD. CDR3 length: 15 amino acids. The CDR3 spells CAISEFGATVSGYTF. The CDR3 nucleotides read TGTGCCATCAGTGAGTTTGGGGCGACAGTGTCTGGCTACACCTTC.

The chain is built from TRBV20-1 and TRBJ2-7, with D possibly matching TRBD2 (7 bases). The CDR3 has 13 amino acids. V was clipped by 3 bases and J by 4 bases, with 13 bases between them. Per the germline V gene, CDR1 is DFQATT and CDR2 is SNEGSKA (reference sequence). The CDR3 spells CSASGGGHYEQYF. The DNA for the CDR3 is TGCAGTGCTAGTGGGGGGGGCCATTACGAGCAGTACTTC.

The chain employs TRBV12-3 or TRBV12-4 and TRBJ2-5; D unresolved. V was clipped by 10 bases and J by 1 base, with 4 bases between them. The CDR3 has 10 amino acids. CDR3 protein: CATLQETQYF. CDR3 DNA: TGTGCCACGCTCCAAGAGACCCAGTACTTC.